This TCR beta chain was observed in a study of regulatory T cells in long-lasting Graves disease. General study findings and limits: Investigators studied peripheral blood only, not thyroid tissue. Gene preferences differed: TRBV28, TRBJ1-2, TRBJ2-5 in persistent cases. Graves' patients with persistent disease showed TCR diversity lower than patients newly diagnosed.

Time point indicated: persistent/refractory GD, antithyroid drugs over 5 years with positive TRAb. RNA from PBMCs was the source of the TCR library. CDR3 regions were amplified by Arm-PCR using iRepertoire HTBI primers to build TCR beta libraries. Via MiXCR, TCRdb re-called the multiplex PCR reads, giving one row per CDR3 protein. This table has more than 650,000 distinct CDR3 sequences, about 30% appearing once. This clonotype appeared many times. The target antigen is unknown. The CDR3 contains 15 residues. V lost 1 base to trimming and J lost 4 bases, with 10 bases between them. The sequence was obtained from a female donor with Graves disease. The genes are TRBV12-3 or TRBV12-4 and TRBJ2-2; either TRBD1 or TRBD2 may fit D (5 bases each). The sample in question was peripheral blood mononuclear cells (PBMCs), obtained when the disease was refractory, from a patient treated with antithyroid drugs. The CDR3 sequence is CASSLGGSGTGELFF. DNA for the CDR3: TGTGCCAGCAGTTTAGGGGGGAGCGGCACCGGGGAGCTGTTTTTT.